The rows below give T cell receptor beta chains drawn from one sample of a study of shared clonotypes between healthy human individuals. Sequenced by immunoSEQ multiplex PCR; TCRdb stores in-frame clones only, minus some. The table shows 780,000 or so clones, with over 55% occurring only once. The sample comprised memory CD4+ T cells sorted from blood. Source of these receptors: a woman aged 25 to 39 in good health. Each CDR3 is given with its conserved first and last residue. The D gene is left open where the match is weak. Clone size is shown for a subset of rows, as once, few, many or a class of expanded clone.

j_call v_call d_call clone_size cdr3_aa cdr3_nt
TRBJ1-1 TRBV18 . . CASSQTTAGGGEAFF TGTGCCAGCTCACAAACAACGGCGGGGGGCGGTGAAGCTTTCTTT
TRBJ2-1 TRBV6-5 . once CASRRGGSSYNEQFF TGTGCCAGCAGAAGAGGTGGTAGCTCCTACAATGAGCAGTTCTTC
TRBJ2-7 TRBV4-2 TRBD2 . CASSQQTTSGTFYEQYF TGTGCCAGCAGCCAACAGACGACTAGCGGGACTTTTTACGAGCAGTACTTC
TRBJ2-2 TRBV5-1 TRBD2 . CASSPAPGLAGGILTGELFF TGCGCCAGCAGCCCGGCACCGGGACTAGCGGGAGGGATTCTCACCGGGGAGCTGTTTTTT
TRBJ1-1 TRBV11-2 TRBD1 once CASSLAGGSTEAFF TGTGCCAGCAGCTTAGCAGGGGGAAGTACTGAAGCTTTCTTT
TRBJ1-4 TRBV5-6 . . CASSFQEKLFF TGTGCCAGCAGCTTTCAGGAAAAACTGTTTTTT
TRBJ2-5 TRBV4-1 . . CASSLSQGPETQYF TGCGCCAGCAGCCTCTCACAGGGTCCAGAGACCCAGTACTTC
TRBJ2-6 TRBV5-5 . . CASSASSGANVLTF TGTGCCAGCAGCGCAAGCTCTGGGGCCAACGTCCTGACTTTC
TRBJ2-2 TRBV18 TRBD1 . CATKGQGNTGELFF TGTGCCACCAAAGGACAGGGGAACACCGGGGAGCTGTTTTTT
TRBJ2-1 TRBV25-1 TRBD2 . CASVPSGRNEQFF TGTGCCAGCGTGCCTAGCGGGAGGAATGAGCAGTTCTTC
TRBJ2-7 TRBV30 . . CAWSRQGGAYEQYF TGTGCCTGGAGCCGACAGGGAGGTGCCTACGAGCAGTACTTC
TRBJ2-3 TRBV25-1 . . CASTPTGEGGTDTQYF TGTGCCAGCACCCCGACAGGGGAGGGAGGAACAGATACGCAGTATTTT
TRBJ1-1 TRBV18 . . CASSPQETRGTAEAFF TGTGCCAGCTCACCTCAGGAAACACGCGGCACCGCTGAAGCTTTCTTT
TRBJ2-6 TRBV7-6 TRBD1 once CASSSQGAMKGANVLTF TGTGCCAGCAGCTCACAGGGGGCCATGAAAGGGGCCAACGTCCTGACTTTC
TRBJ2-7 TRBV28 TRBD1 . CAVRGTVPPGEQYF TGTGCCGTTAGAGGGACAGTCCCACCGGGCGAGCAGTACTTC
TRBJ2-5 TRBV5-1 TRBD2 . CASSLGTGTTRRETQYF TGCGCCAGCAGCTTGGGCACCGGGACTACAAGGCGGGAGACCCAGTACTTC
TRBJ2-5 TRBV29-1 TRBD2 . CSAVGLADQETQYF TGCAGCGCCGTGGGACTAGCGGACCAAGAGACCCAGTACTTC
TRBJ2-1 TRBV18 . . CASSAGQHEQFF TGTGCCAGCTCAGCGGGACAGCATGAGCAGTTCTTC
TRBJ1-1 TRBV6-6 TRBD1 once CASSFWDRNTEAFF TGTGCCAGCAGTTTCTGGGACAGGAACACTGAAGCTTTCTTT
TRBJ2-3 TRBV18 . . CASSPRGTGRGDTQYF TGTGCCAGCTCACCACGGGGCACCGGGCGGGGAGATACGCAGTATTTT
TRBJ2-5 TRBV10-3 TRBD1 . CAISRTGEGQETQYF TGTGCCATCAGTCGGACAGGAGAAGGCCAAGAGACCCAGTACTTC
TRBJ2-7 TRBV7-9 . once CASSRTENYEQYF TGTGCCAGCAGTCGGACAGAGAACTACGAGCAGTACTTC
TRBJ1-2 TRBV5-1 . . CASSLAGHQTADYGYTF TGCGCCAGCAGCTTGGCGGGACACCAGACGGCCGACTATGGCTACACCTTC
TRBJ2-7 TRBV11-2 . once CASSLAPRGGTYEQYF TGTGCCAGCAGCTTAGCCCCGAGGGGGGGGACCTACGAGCAGTACTTC
TRBJ2-1 TRBV7-3 TRBD2 . CASSLIPSGRGNEQFF TGTGCCAGCAGCTTAATCCCTAGCGGGAGGGGCAATGAGCAGTTCTTC
TRBJ2-3 TRBV4-1 TRBD1 . CASSQALPGQGVTDTQYF TGCGCCAGCAGCCAAGCCCTTCCGGGACAGGGAGTGACAGATACGCAGTATTTT
TRBJ2-1 TRBV6-5 . . CASSYKVGSMQFF TGTGCCAGCAGTTACAAGGTGGGGTCGATGCAGTTCTTC
TRBJ2-7 TRBV30 . . CAWSKASRFVYEQYF TGTGCCTGGAGTAAGGCTAGCCGGTTTGTCTACGAGCAGTACTTC
TRBJ2-2 TRBV30 TRBD2 . CAYSGTSGSAGELFF TGTGCCTACTCCGGGACTAGCGGGAGTGCCGGGGAGCTGTTTTTT
TRBJ2-2 TRBV6-5 . many CATQGIGTGELFF TGTGCAACCCAGGGGATAGGCACCGGGGAGCTGTTTTTT
TRBJ2-7 TRBV5-4 TRBD1 . CASSFTGGHEQYF TGTGCCAGCAGCTTCACAGGGGGCCACGAGCAGTACTTC
TRBJ2-7 TRBV2 . few CASSVTMEQYF TGTGCCAGCAGTGTGACGATGGAGCAGTACTTC
TRBJ2-2 TRBV27 . . CASSWGVSWDTGELFF TGTGCCAGCAGTTGGGGGGTTTCCTGGGACACCGGGGAGCTGTTTTTT
TRBJ1-5 TRBV28 . . CASSSDFASQPQHF TGTGCCAGCAGTTCCGACTTCGCATCGCAGCCCCAGCATTTT
TRBJ2-2 TRBV30 . . CALQIGPGELFF TGTGCCTTACAGATCGGACCCGGGGAGCTGTTTTTT
TRBJ2-7 TRBV7-6 . . CASSLAPTGSSYEQYF TGTGCCAGCAGCTTAGCCCCAACCGGGAGCTCCTACGAGCAGTACTTC
TRBJ2-7 TRBV11-2 TRBD2 . CASSSEREGEQYF TGTGCCAGCAGCTCCGAGCGGGAGGGCGAGCAGTACTTC
TRBJ2-7 TRBV28 TRBD1 few CASSSTLSDRGPGEQYF TGTGCCAGCAGTTCCACTCTTTCTGACAGGGGTCCCGGCGAGCAGTACTTC
TRBJ1-2 TRBV6-1 . . CASSVVDSGYTF TGTGCCAGCAGTGTAGTAGATTCAGGCTACACCTTC
TRBJ1-5 TRBV2 TRBD1 . CASNLQGYQPQHF TGTGCCAGCAACCTACAGGGGTATCAGCCCCAGCATTTT
TRBJ1-5 TRBV7-2 . . CASSSGPRGNQPQHF TGTGCCAGCAGCTCAGGGCCCCGAGGCAATCAGCCCCAGCATTTT
TRBJ1-5 TRBV30 . . CAWSIRANQPQHF TGTGCCTGGAGTATTCGGGCTAATCAGCCCCAGCATTTT
TRBJ1-5 TRBV6-5 . . CASSSRDPRVPGPQHF TGTGCCAGCAGTTCCCGGGACCCTAGGGTTCCGGGGCCCCAGCATTTT
TRBJ1-2 TRBV13 . once CASTLSKVSSYGYTF TGTGCCAGCACCCTTTCAAAGGTGAGCAGCTATGGCTACACCTTC
TRBJ2-3 TRBV6-5 . . CASSYRSTDTQYF TGTGCCAGCAGCTACCGTAGCACAGATACGCAGTATTTT
TRBJ1-2 TRBV10-1 . . CASSPGDYGYTF TGCGCCAGCAGTCCAGGAGATTATGGCTACACCTTC
TRBJ2-7 TRBV27 . . CASSSPRGGSPSYEQYF TGTGCCAGCAGTTCTCCCCGAGGGGGTAGCCCCTCCTACGAGCAGTACTTC
TRBJ2-1 TRBV5-1 TRBD1 once CASSLSRTGVNEQFF TGCGCCAGCAGCCTTTCACGGACAGGGGTGAATGAGCAGTTCTTC
TRBJ2-7 TRBV20-1 TRBD1 . CSAGDSYEQYF TGCAGTGCGGGGGACAGTTACGAGCAGTACTTC
TRBJ2-4 TRBV5-1 TRBD1 many CASSFGTGINIQYF TGCGCCAGCAGCTTTGGGACAGGGATAAACATTCAGTACTTC
TRBJ2-7 TRBV4-2 TRBD2 once CASSQVRTSGYEQYF TGTGCCAGCAGCCAAGTGAGGACTAGCGGTTACGAGCAGTACTTC
TRBJ2-3 TRBV7-9 TRBD1 few CASSPGQGSDTQYF TGTGCCAGCAGCCCGGGACAGGGATCAGATACGCAGTATTTT
TRBJ1-2 TRBV5-4 TRBD1 many CASSRLRGTVYGYTF TGTGCCAGCAGCCGATTGAGGGGGACAGTCTATGGCTACACCTTC
TRBJ2-5 TRBV18 TRBD1 . CASSPGQEETQYF TGTGCCAGCTCACCGGGACAGGAGGAGACCCAGTACTTC
TRBJ2-6 TRBV11-1 . . CASSLFGQTPGANVLTF TGTGCCAGCAGCTTATTCGGGCAGACGCCAGGGGCCAACGTCCTGACTTTC